Below, 10 T cell receptor beta chains from the same sample are listed, as sequenced in a study of Ad26.COV2.S vaccination and SARS-CoV-2 variants. Treatment specified: over 15 received Ad26.COV2.S at low or high dose, single or two shots; roughly 5 received placebo; per-sample allocation not given. Samples came from day 63 after the first vaccine or placebo injection. Profiling relied on immunoSEQ multiplex PCR, and the TCRdb table lists in-frame clones only, not all of them. The sample gives over 450,000 clones, 89% of which show up once; 1.7% is in the top ten. The material was peripheral blood, obtained in a trial of Ad26.COV2.S vaccine versus placebo. All receptors derive from a person between 18 and 60 years old who received the Ad26.COV2.S COVID-19 vaccine or a placebo.

The chain links TRBV9 to TRBJ2-1; D gene unclear. From germline, CDR1 is SGDLS and CDR2 YYNGEE. CDR3 size: 14 residues. V lost 2 bases, J lost 5 bases, and 11 bases lay in between. The CDR3 DNA reads as TGTGCCAGCAGCGTCTCCGGGCGAGACAATGAGCAGTTCTTC. Residues: CASSVSGRDNEQFF.

The chain recombines TRBV6-1 with TRBJ2-2, with D perhaps TRBD2 (5 bases). The V end lost 0 bases, the J end lost 6 bases, and 8 bases lay between the germline ends. CDR1 is MNHNS, CDR2 SASEGT, per germline. The CDR3 spans 14 residues. The CDR3 sequence is CASSEAGVAGELFF. The DNA of the CDR3 is TGTGCCAGCAGTGAAGCGGGAGTGGCCGGGGAGCTGTTTTTT.

This chain joins TRBV5-5 and TRBJ2-1; unclear D gene. The germline CDR1 and CDR2 sequences are SGHKS and YYEKEE (reference sequence). This CDR3 has 15 amino acids. Trimming cost V 5 bases and J 5 bases, with 17 bases left between them. The CDR3 reads CASSGTARGHNEQFF. DNA for the CDR3: TGTGCCAGCAGTGGAACCGCCCGAGGTCACAATGAGCAGTTCTTC.

This chain links TRBV7-2 with TRBJ2-2, with 10 bases lining up with TRBD2. Germline values: CDR1 SGHTA, CDR2 FQGNSA. The CDR3 totals 16 residues. V lost 5 bases and J lost 1; bases outside the gene matches: 4. The CDR3 spells CASSPTSGVNTGELFF. The CDR3 nucleotides are TGTGCCAGCAGCCCAACTAGCGGGGTGAACACCGGGGAGCTGTTTTTT. Using reference TRBV7-2 and TRBJ2-2 for the parts outside the CDR3, the full variable domain is GAGVSQSPSNKVTEKGKDVELRCDPISGHTALYWYRQSLGQGLEFLIYFQGNSAPDKSGLPSDRFSAERTGGSVSTLTIQRTQQEDSAVYLCASSPTSGVNTGELFFGEGSRLTVL.

This clone was recorded once. The chain is built from TRBV29-1 and TRBJ2-3, with 15 bases that match TRBD2. The germline gives CDR1 SQVTM, CDR2 ANQGSEA. Trimming removed 0 bases from V and 5 bases from J; junction bases left unmatched: 6. The CDR3 contains 17 residues. The CDR3 protein is CSVEDWGLAGGGDTQYF. The CDR3 nucleotides are TGCAGCGTTGAAGATTGGGGACTAGCGGGGGGTGGAGATACGCAGTATTTT.

V usage is TRBV5-6 and J usage is TRBJ2-6, with 7 bases matching TRBD1. CDR1 and CDR2 (germline): SGHDT, YYEEEE. This CDR3 contains 16 residues. With 0 bases clipped from V and 0 bases from J, the junction kept 0 bases outside the gene matches. CDR3: CASSLAGGSGANVLTF. The CDR3 DNA follows: TGTGCCAGCAGCTTGGCAGGGGGCTCTGGGGCCAACGTCCTGACTTTC.

The chain recombines TRBV4-3 with TRBJ1-6; unclear D gene. CDR3 length: 13 amino acids. V shed 0 bases and J shed 7 bases, with 4 bases lying between them. Germline lookup yields CDR1 LGHNA and CDR2 YSLEER. The chain's CDR3 is CASSQEGNSPLHF. CDR3 bases: TGCGCCAGCAGCCAAGAGGGGAATTCACCCCTCCACTTT.

The chain uses TRBV4-3 and TRBJ1-1; D is unclear. Germline assignment: CDR1 LGHNA and CDR2 YSLEER. Trimming removed 0 bases from V and 7 bases from J, with 12 bases in between. CDR3 length: 14 amino acids. The CDR3 DNA is TGCGCCAGCAGCCAAGAAGGGCACGGTGATGAAGCTTTCTTT. Its protein is CASSQEGHGDEAFF.

The chain uses TRBV18 and TRBJ1-1; D unresolved. Germline assignment: CDR1 KGHSH and CDR2 LQKENI. The V and J ends lost 3 bases and 7 bases respectively, with 15 bases between them. The CDR3 has 14 residues. CDR3 DNA sequence: TGTGCCAGCTCACCGCAGGACGGCGCCTATGAAGCTTTCTTT. This gives the protein CASSPQDGAYEAFF.

The CDR3 DNA reads as TGTGCCAGCAGCTTGGAGGGCTTCGGGGGGGCTCAAGAGACCCAGTACTTC. Translating it yields CASSLEGFGGAQETQYF. V usage is TRBV5-8 and J usage is TRBJ2-5, with TRBD2 matching 8 bases. Germline V gene sequence: CDR1 SGHTS, CDR2 YDEGEE. J gave up 2 bases and V 0 bases, and 9 bases lay outside the gene matches. CDR3 length: 17 amino acids.